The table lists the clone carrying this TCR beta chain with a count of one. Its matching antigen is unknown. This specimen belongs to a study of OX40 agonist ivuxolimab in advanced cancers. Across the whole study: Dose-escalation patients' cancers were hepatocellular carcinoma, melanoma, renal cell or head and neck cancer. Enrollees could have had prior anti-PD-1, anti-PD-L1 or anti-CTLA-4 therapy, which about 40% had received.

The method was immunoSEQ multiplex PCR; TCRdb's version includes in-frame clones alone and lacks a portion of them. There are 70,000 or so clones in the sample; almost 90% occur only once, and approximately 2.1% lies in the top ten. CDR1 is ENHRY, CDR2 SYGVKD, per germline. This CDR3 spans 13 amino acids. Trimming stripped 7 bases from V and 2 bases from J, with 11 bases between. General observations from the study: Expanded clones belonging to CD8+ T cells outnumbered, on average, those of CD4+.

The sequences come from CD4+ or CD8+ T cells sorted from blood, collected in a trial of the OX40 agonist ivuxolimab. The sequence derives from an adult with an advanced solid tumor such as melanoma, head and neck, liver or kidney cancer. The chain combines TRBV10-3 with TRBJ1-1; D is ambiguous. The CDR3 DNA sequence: TGTGCCATCAAGAGGGCCGGAAACACTGAAGCTTTCTTT. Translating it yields CAIKRAGNTEAFF.